This note documents a single T cell receptor (beta chain) sequence. Its antigen is still unknown. No much larger clonotype is one base removed from it; base qualities were not supplied. The immunoSEQ Assay was used to sequence TCRbeta CDR3 regions. After extraction, genomic DNA underwent amplification by bias-controlled multiplex PCR, followed by high-throughput sequencing. In the paper's pipeline: To quantify the absolute abundance of every unique TCRbeta CDR3 region, sequences were collapsed and filtered. T cell fraction was estimated by normalizing TCRbeta template counts to usable DNA, which was measured by amplifying reference genes present in all nucleated cells. Repertoire TCRs were annotated as SARS-CoV-2-specific by exact matching of V gene, CDR3 amino acid sequence and J gene to a known reactive TCR set. MIRA supplied the reference SARS-CoV-2 TCR set, which was filtered for enrichment in COVID-19-positive ImmuneCODE repertoires so that public or cross-reactive TCRs were removed. Drawing on the MIRA antigens, annotated TCRs were analysed further at the level of specific ORF or position within ORF. Depth was the summed frequency of annotated unique rearrangements, while breadth was defined as annotated unique rearrangements over total unique productive rearrangements. TCR breadth was compared between groups using two-sided Wilcoxon rank-sum tests. TCRdb retrieved this table from immuneACCESS and kept in-frame rearrangements only. Not all clones are present; in checked studies, unresolved V genes account for under half, and no reason is known for the remainder. The V and J calls and the clone size are those of that table, but D and trimming were determined from the DNA. For this sample there are about 480,000 clones; approximately 90% appear just once. The ten biggest clones cover around 13% of the sample.

These data belong to a study of Ad26.COV2.S vaccination and SARS-CoV-2 variants (dated by TCRdb to the early 2020s). A note on the overall study: Vaccine-arm donors were drawn from COV1001, a multicentre, randomized, double-blind, placebo-controlled phase I-IIa trial of Ad26.COV2.S in healthy adults. TCRbeta repertoire sequencing served as the tool for gauging how specific and how broad the SARS-CoV-2-reactive T cell receptors were following Ad26.COV2.S vaccination. Investigators did not know the trial group allocation while performing experiments and assessing outcomes. The TCR-sequenced set comprised around 30 samples: roughly 19 Ad26.COV2.S vaccine recipients, 5 placebo recipients and 8 SARS-CoV-2 convalescent individuals. Trial participants were randomized into five groups of five: low-dose or high-dose Ad26.COV2.S given once or twice, or placebo on both occasions. Ad26.COV2.S was administered intramuscularly at a dose of 5x10^10 or 1x10^11 viral particles, either as one shot or as two shots given 56 days apart.

What the treatment or condition label conveys for this sample: some 19 received Ad26.COV2.S at low or high dose, single or two shots; roughly 5 received placebo; per-sample allocation not given. Repertoires of vaccine and placebo recipients were sequenced from samples taken on day 63 after the first injection. In Cohort 1b, roughly 26 adults aged 18-55 years were enrolled at a single site in Boston, USA, between 29 July and 7 August 2020. Ad26.COV2.S consisted of a replication-incompetent adenovirus type 26 vector by which a prefusion-stabilized SARS-CoV-2 spike protein from the original Wuhan strain was expressed. Results the study describes overall, beyond this receptor: After vaccination, spike-specific CD8+ and CD4+ T cell responses were reported to show substantial breadth. Ad26.COV2.S recipients had higher spike-specific TCR breadth than placebo recipients (P = 0.0014). The study was not powered for comparison of responses between vaccine doses or regimens. The authors noted that the TCR breadth and depth analyses may have underestimated total T cell responses. Vaccine and placebo recipients had similar non-spike TCR breadth, a finding consistent with the vaccine containing only spike.

The CDR3 contains 14 residues, cysteine and phenylalanine counted. CDR3 DNA only is kept here, 42 bases in frame from base 1. A distance of 10 bases separates the germline ends of V and J, which lose 4 bases and 3 bases respectively. The germline V gene yields ENHRY for CDR1 and SYGVKD for CDR2. Sequencing was performed on peripheral blood, taken in a trial of Ad26.COV2.S vaccine versus placebo. The sequence derives from a person aged 18-60 years who received the Ad26.COV2.S COVID-19 vaccine or a placebo. Here the chain combines TRBV10-3 and TRBJ1-3, with the D gene uncertain. This receptor carries the CDR3 CAISAVGGGNTIYF. At the DNA level, the sequence is TGTGCCATCAGTGCGGTGGGTGGTGGAAACACCATATATTTT.